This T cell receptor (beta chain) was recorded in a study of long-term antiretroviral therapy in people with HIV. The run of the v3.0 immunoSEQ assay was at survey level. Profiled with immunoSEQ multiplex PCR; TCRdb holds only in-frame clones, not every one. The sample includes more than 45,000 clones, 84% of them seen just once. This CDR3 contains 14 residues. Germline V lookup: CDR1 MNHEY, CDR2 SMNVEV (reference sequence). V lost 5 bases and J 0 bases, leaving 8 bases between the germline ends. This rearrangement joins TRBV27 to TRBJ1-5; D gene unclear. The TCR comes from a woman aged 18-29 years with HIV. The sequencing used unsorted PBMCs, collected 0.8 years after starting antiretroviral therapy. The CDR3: CASSPYISNQPQHF. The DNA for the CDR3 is TGTGCCAGCAGTCCCTACATTAGCAATCAGCCCCAGCATTTT.